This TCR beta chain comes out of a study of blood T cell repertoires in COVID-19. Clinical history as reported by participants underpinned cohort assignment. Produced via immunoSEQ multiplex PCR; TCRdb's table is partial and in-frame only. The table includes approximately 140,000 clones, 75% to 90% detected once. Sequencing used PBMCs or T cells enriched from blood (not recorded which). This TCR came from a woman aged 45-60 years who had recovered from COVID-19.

CDR3 sequence: CASNPTGSGTEAFF. As DNA, the CDR3 is TGTGCCAGCAACCCGACAGGGTCGGGCACTGAAGCTTTCTTT. This rearrangement joins TRBV9 to TRBJ1-1; 7 bases line up with TRBD1. V was clipped by 6 bases and J by 4 bases; unmatched bases: 9. Germline V gene lookup returns CDR1 SGDLS and CDR2 YYNGEE. The CDR3 consists of 14 residues.